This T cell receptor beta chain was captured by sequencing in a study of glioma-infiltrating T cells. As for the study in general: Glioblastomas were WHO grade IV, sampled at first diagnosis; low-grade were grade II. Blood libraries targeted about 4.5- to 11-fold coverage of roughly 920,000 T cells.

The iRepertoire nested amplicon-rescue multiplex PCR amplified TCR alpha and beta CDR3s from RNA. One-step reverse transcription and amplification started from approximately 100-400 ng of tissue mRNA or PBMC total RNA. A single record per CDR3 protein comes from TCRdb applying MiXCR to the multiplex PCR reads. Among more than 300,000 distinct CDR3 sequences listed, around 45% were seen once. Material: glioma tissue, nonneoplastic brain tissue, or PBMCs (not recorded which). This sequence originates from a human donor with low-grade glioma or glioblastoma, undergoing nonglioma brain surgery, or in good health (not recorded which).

In DNA, the CDR3 is TGTGCCAGCAGTTACGCAGGACTAGCGGAAACCTACGAGCAGTACTTC. Translation gives CASSYAGLAETYEQYF. V and J are TRBV6-2 or TRBV6-3 and TRBJ2-7; 10 bases fit TRBD2. The CDR3 extends over 16 amino acids. After removal of 2 bases from V and 2 bases from J, the junction contained 6 bases not matched to a gene. Germline loops: CDR1 MNHEY, CDR2 SVGEGT.